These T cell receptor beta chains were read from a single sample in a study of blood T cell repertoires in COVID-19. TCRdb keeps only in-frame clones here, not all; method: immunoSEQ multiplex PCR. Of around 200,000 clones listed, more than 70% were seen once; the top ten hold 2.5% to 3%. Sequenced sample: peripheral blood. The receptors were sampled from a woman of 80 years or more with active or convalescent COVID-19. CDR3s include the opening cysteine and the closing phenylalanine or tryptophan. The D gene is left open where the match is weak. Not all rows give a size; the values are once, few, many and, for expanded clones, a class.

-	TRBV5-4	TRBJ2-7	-	CASSLYYEQYF	TGTGCCAGCAGCTTATACTACGAGCAGTACTTC
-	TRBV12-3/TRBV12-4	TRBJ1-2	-	CASSLQRDYGYTF	TGTGCCAGCAGTTTACAGCGCGACTATGGCTACACCTTC
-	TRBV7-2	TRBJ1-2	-	CASSLKQGSEGYTF	TGTGCCAGCAGCCTAAAACAGGGTAGCGAGGGCTACACCTTC
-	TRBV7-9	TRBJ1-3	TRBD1	CASSLERGGASGNTIYF	TGTGCCAGCAGCTTAGAGAGAGGGGGCGCATCCGGAAACACCATATATTTT
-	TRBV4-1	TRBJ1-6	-	CASSVQGRQNSPLHF	TGCGCCAGCAGCGTTCAGGGGCGTCAGAATTCACCCCTCCACTTT
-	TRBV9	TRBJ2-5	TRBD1	CASSVARGLRETQYF	TGTGCCAGCAGCGTAGCAAGGGGGCTGAGGGAGACCCAGTACTTC
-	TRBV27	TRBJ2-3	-	CASRWEDYHTQYF	TGTGCCAGCAGATGGGAGGACTACCACACGCAGTATTTT
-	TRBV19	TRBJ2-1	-	CASNLQGISYNEQFF	TGTGCCAGTAATTTACAGGGAATCTCCTACAATGAGCAGTTCTTC
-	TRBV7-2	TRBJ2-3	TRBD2	CASSLDLSGGVHDTQYF	TGTGCCAGCAGCTTAGACCTTAGCGGGGGGGTACACGATACGCAGTATTTT
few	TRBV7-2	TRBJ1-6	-	CASSPRGEALHF	TGTGCCAGCAGCCCCAGGGGTGAGGCCCTCCACTTT
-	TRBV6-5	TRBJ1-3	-	CASSYSGPGGNTIYF	TGTGCCAGCAGTTACTCAGGGCCAGGGGGAAACACCATATATTTT
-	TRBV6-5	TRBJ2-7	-	CASSTTTDPYEQYF	TGTGCCAGCAGTACCACGACAGATCCCTACGAGCAGTACTTC
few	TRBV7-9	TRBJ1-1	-	CASSLHMNTEAFF	TGTGCCAGCAGCTTACACATGAACACTGAAGCTTTCTTT
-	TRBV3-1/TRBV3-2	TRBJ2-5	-	CASSQGTSPQETQYF	TGTGCCAGCAGCCAAGGAACTAGCCCGCAAGAGACCCAGTACTTC
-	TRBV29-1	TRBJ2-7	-	CSVDRQGYEQYF	TGCAGCGTTGACCGGCAGGGTTACGAGCAGTACTTC
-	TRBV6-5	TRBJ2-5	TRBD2	CASTSPGGETQYF	TGTGCCAGCACCTCCCCCGGGGGGGAGACCCAGTACTTC
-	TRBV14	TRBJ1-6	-	CASSQHTNRDTFYSYNSPLHF	TGTGCCAGCAGCCAACATACGAACCGGGACACTTTTTACTCCTATAATTCACCCCTCCACTTT
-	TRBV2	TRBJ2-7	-	CASSEAEQYF	TGTGCCAGCAGTGAGGCAGAGCAGTACTTC
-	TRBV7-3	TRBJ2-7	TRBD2	CASSQAGGRLPYEQYF	TGTGCCAGCAGCCAGGCGGGGGGGCGTCTCCCCTACGAGCAGTACTTC
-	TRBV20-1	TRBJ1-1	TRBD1	CSAGTGVEAFF	TGCAGTGCTGGGACAGGGGTTGAAGCTTTCTTT
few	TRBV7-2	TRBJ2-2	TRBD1	CASSQDRVNTGELFF	TGTGCCAGCAGCCAGGACAGGGTCAACACCGGGGAGCTGTTTTTT
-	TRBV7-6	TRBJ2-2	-	CASSSGEINTGELFF	TGTGCCAGCAGCTCAGGGGAAATCAACACCGGGGAGCTGTTTTTT
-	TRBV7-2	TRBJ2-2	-	CASSLELLALNTGELFF	TGTGCCAGCAGCTTAGAGCTCCTAGCGCTCAACACCGGGGAGCTGTTTTTT
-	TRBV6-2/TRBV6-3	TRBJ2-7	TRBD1	CASSYRDRYNEQYF	TGTGCCAGCAGTTACCGGGACAGGTACAACGAGCAGTACTTC
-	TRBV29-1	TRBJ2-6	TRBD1	CSVGLGGQGFSGANVLTF	TGCAGCGTTGGTCTTGGGGGACAGGGATTCTCTGGGGCCAACGTCCTGACTTTC
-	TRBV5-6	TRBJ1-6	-	CASSSGQSNSPLHF	TGTGCCAGCAGCTCCGGACAGAGTAACTCACCCCTCCACTTT
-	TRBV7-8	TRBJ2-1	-	CASSPSGLEQFF	TGTGCCAGCAGCCCCTCGGGACTTGAGCAGTTCTTC
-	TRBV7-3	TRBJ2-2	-	CASSPHQTTGELFF	TGTGCCAGCAGCCCCCACCAGACAACCGGGGAGCTGTTTTTT
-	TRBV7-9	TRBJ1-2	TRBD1	CASSPHRDRDYGYTF	TGTGCCAGCAGCCCACACCGGGACAGGGACTATGGCTACACCTTC
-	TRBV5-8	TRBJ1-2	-	CASSIQQGTNYGYTF	TGTGCCAGCAGCATACAACAGGGTACTAACTATGGCTACACCTTC
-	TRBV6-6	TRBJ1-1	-	CASSFRTEAFF	TGTGCCAGCAGTTTCCGCACTGAAGCTTTCTTT
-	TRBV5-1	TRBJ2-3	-	CASSLAGLSTSTDTQYF	TGCGCCAGCAGCTTGGCTGGACTTTCCACTAGCACAGATACGCAGTATTTT
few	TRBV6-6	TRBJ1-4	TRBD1	CASSYSGQGAEKLFF	TGTGCCAGCAGTTACTCGGGACAGGGGGCCGAAAAACTGTTTTTT
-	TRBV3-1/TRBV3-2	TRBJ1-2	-	CASSLDTYREVWDGYTF	TGTGCCAGCAGCCTCGATACCTACAGGGAAGTATGGGATGGCTACACCTTC
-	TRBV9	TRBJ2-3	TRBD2	CASSGFSGAYTDTQYF	TGTGCCAGCAGCGGATTTAGCGGGGCCTACACAGATACGCAGTATTTT
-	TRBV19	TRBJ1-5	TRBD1	CASSIGQGADQPQHF	TGTGCCAGTAGTATCGGACAGGGGGCCGATCAGCCCCAGCATTTT
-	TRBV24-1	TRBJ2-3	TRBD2	CATRPGGPTPDTQYF	TGTGCCACCCGACCGGGAGGGCCCACTCCAGATACGCAGTATTTT
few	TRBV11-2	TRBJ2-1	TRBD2	CASTQEGTSGGYNEQFF	TGTGCCAGCACCCAGGAAGGGACTAGCGGGGGGTACAATGAGCAGTTCTTC
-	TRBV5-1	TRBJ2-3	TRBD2	CASSAGLAGGPKDTQYF	TGCGCCAGCAGCGCGGGACTAGCGGGGGGGCCGAAAGATACGCAGTATTTT
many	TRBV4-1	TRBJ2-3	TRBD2	CASSQDGLAGVIDTQYF	TGCGCCAGCAGCCAAGATGGACTAGCGGGGGTGATAGATACGCAGTATTTT
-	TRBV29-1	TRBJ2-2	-	CSVEVPGRTGELFF	TGCAGCGTTGAAGTCCCAGGGCGGACCGGGGAGCTGTTTTTT
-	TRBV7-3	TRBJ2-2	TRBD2	CASSLSLSGGYTGELFF	TGTGCCAGCAGCTTAAGCCTTAGCGGGGGTTACACCGGGGAGCTGTTTTTT
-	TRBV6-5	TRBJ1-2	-	CARRGGALNTF	TGTGCCAGAAGGGGTGGGGCCCTCAACACCTTC
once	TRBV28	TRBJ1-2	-	CATHPGRLYGYTF	TGTGCCACCCATCCCGGCAGGCTCTATGGCTACACCTTC
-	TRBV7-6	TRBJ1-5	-	CASSLERGSNQPQHF	TGTGCCAGCAGCTTAGAGCGGGGAAGCAATCAGCCCCAGCATTTT
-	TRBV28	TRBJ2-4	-	CASSSPPGGGNIQYF	TGTGCCAGCAGTTCCCCTCCAGGGGGAGGAAACATTCAGTACTTC
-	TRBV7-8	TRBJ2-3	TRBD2	CASSLLTPGLVPYF	TGTGCCAGCAGCCTACTAACCCCGGGACTAGTGCCGTATTTT
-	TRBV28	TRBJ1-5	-	CASSGIQDQPQHF	TGTGCCAGCAGTGGAATACAGGATCAGCCCCAGCATTTT
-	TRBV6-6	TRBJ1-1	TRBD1	CASSSRGQGWNTEAFF	TGTGCCAGCAGTTCCCGGGGACAGGGGTGGAACACTGAAGCTTTCTTT
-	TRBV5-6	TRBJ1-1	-	CATQSGGYTEAFF	TGTGCCACCCAGTCGGGGGGATACACTGAAGCTTTCTTT
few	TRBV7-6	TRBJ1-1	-	CASSLAPGFSEAFF	TGTGCCAGCAGCTTAGCCCCAGGGTTCTCTGAAGCTTTCTTT
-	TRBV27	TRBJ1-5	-	CASRSGAINQPQHF	TGTGCCAGCAGATCAGGGGCGATCAATCAGCCCCAGCATTTT
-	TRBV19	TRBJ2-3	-	CASSTGVDTQYF	TGTGCCAGTAGTACAGGGGTGGATACGCAGTATTTT